This T cell receptor (beta chain) derives from a study of T cells in localized non-small cell lung cancer. Repertoires were generated with immunoSEQ multiplex PCR, while TCRdb's copy carries only in-frame clones and drops some. Of roughly 23,000 clones in the sample, approximately 90% are singletons; the top ten hold over 6.5%. Study outcomes and limitations: It remains possible that heterogeneity exists, since only one tumor region was sequenced. Higher blood T cell density tracked longer overall survival.

Germline CDR1 and CDR2: SGHRS and YFSETQ. This CDR3 has 15 amino acids. The ends were cut back, 4 bases at V and 0 bases at J, with 12 bases in the middle. This clone was recorded a few times. What it binds is unknown. The chain joins TRBV5-1 to TRBJ2-3; D is ambiguous. The source was peripheral blood, collected before any cancer treatment. This sequence originates from a male donor aged 60 or older with stage I squamous cell lung carcinoma. CDR3 nucleotides: TGCGCCAGCAGCAATACACGCTCTAGCACAGATACGCAGTATTTT. Translated, it gives CASSNTRSSTDTQYF. The whole variable domain, filled in from reference TRBV5-1 and TRBJ2-3, reads KAGVTQTPRYLIKTRGQQVTLSCSPISGHRSVSWYQQTPGQGLQFLFEYFSETQRNKGNFPGRFSGRQFSNSRSEMNVSTLELGDSALYLCASSNTRSSTDTQYFGPGTRLTVL.